Listed here are 21 T cell receptor beta chains from one sample, sequenced in a study of T cell responses to AZD1222 COVID-19 vaccine. Some clones are missing from TCRdb's copy, which holds only in-frame ones; the method was immunoSEQ multiplex PCR. The top ten hold approximately 1.5% of the sample, which has roughly 130,000 clones, roughly 87% seen once. Sequenced material: peripheral blood, taken on day 0 of AZD1222 vaccination. These TCRs come from an adult in good health.

The CDR3: CASNPRGLRYGYTF. In nucleotides, the CDR3 is TGTGCCAGCAATCCCAGGGGGCTAAGGTATGGCTACACCTTC. This chain uses TRBV27 with TRBJ1-2; the match to TRBD1 covers 8 bases. CDR1 is MNHEY and CDR2 is SMNVEV in the germline V gene (reference sequence). The CDR3 totals 14 residues. The trim removed 7 bases at V and 5 bases at J, leaving 9 bases unmatched.

This rearrangement joins TRBV4-1 to TRBJ2-1; no clear D gene. The CDR3 is 15 amino acids. Germline-derived CDR1 and CDR2 are MGHRA and YSYEKL. V was trimmed by 1 base and J by 9 bases, leaving 16 bases between them. The CDR3 spells CASSQGDWVNSEQFF. The CDR3 DNA reads as TGCGCCAGCAGCCAAGGAGATTGGGTAAATAGTGAGCAGTTCTTC.

V gene TRBV12-1 combines with J gene TRBJ2-1; the table's D call TRBD1 went unverified against the DNA. TRBV12-1 is termed a pseudogene. This CDR3 comprises 12 residues. The CDR3 nucleotides read TGTGCCAGCAGCTTTCCAACAGGAGAGCAGTTCTTC. Amino acids: CASSFPTGEQFF.

This clone was observed once. The chain uses TRBV7-9 and TRBJ1-5, with TRBD1 as a possible D gene (5 bases). V lost 4 bases and J lost 7, with 8 bases in between. Germline V gives CDR1 SEHNR, CDR2 FQNEAQ (reference sequence). The CDR3 extends over 12 amino acids. CDR3 nucleotides: TGTGCCAGCAGCTCACCAGGGCAGCCCCAGCATTTT. Encoded protein: CASSSPGQPQHF.

V gene TRBV28 combines with J gene TRBJ2-5; D unclear. V lost 4 bases and J 3 bases, leaving 6 bases between the germline ends. Germline CDR1 MDHEN, CDR2 SYDVKM. This CDR3 is 12 amino acids long. CDR3 amino acids: CASSWAKETQYF. The CDR3 nucleotides read TGTGCCAGCAGTTGGGCAAAAGAGACCCAGTACTTC.

The rearrangement uses TRBV7-3 and TRBJ1-1; 7 nucleotides align to TRBD1. Trimming took 5 bases from V and 8 from J; bases not matched to a gene: 8. The germline V gene has CDR1 SGHTA and CDR2 FQGTGA. The CDR3 consists of 13 residues. CDR3 sequence reads: CASSRQGRVEAFF. The DNA for the CDR3 is TGTGCCAGCAGCCGACAGGGAAGAGTAGAAGCTTTCTTT.

The chain employs TRBV5-4 and TRBJ1-5; D remains unclear. The CDR3 length is 13 residues. Per the germline V gene, CDR1 is SGHNT and CDR2 is YYREEE (reference sequence). Trimming cost V 2 bases and J 3 bases, with 6 bases left between them. CDR3 amino acids: CASSLGYNQPQHF. The CDR3 DNA reads TGTGCCAGCAGCTTAGGGTACAATCAGCCCCAGCATTTT.

The rearrangement joins TRBV4-2 to TRBJ1-2, with a possible D match to TRBD1 (6 bases). V lost 1 base to trimming and J lost 4 bases, with 10 bases between them. Germline CDR1 reads LGHNA; CDR2 reads YNFKEQ. The CDR3 covers 14 residues. DNA of the CDR3: TGTGCCAGCAGCCAAGGAGGGGGTTCCTATGGCTACACCTTC. It encodes CASSQGGGSYGYTF.

CDR3 amino acids: CASSLAGLSGARRGDEQYF. The CDR3 coding sequence is TGTGCCAGCAGCTTAGCGGGGCTGTCAGGGGCAAGGAGGGGTGACGAGCAGTACTTC. The V and J genes are TRBV7-8 and TRBJ2-7; D could derive from TRBD1 or TRBD2 (6 bases each). This CDR3 spans 19 amino acids. V was shortened by 0 bases and J by 5 bases, with 26 bases between the two germline ends. Germline lookup yields CDR1 SGHVS and CDR2 FQNEAQ.

The chain carries TRBV7-2 and TRBJ2-2, with D perhaps being TRBD1 or TRBD2 (5 bases each). CDR3 length equals 15 residues. Germline V CDR1 and CDR2: SGHTA, FQGNSA. Trimming removed 6 bases from V and 1 base from J, with 12 bases in between. The chain's CDR3 is CASSSDSGNTGELFF. The CDR3, as DNA: TGTGCCAGCAGTTCTGACAGCGGGAACACCGGGGAGCTGTTTTTT.

V and J are TRBV28 and TRBJ1-2; D ambiguous. The CDR3 runs 12 residues. Germline CDR1 reads MDHEN; CDR2 reads SYDVKM. V gave up 8 bases and J gave up 1 base, with 8 bases separating them. In nucleotides, the CDR3 is TGTGCCAGCTGGACCGTTAACTATGGCTACACCTTC. Its protein is CASWTVNYGYTF.

This chain joins TRBV11-2 and TRBJ1-2, with D perhaps TRBD1 (5 bases). Per the germline V gene, CDR1 is SGHAT and CDR2 is FQNNGV. V lost 5 bases to trimming and J lost 2 bases, with 15 bases between them. This CDR3 spans 15 amino acids. The CDR3 DNA sequence: TGTGCCAGCAGCACTTTCCGGGGACGAAACTATGGCTACACCTTC. Its protein product is CASSTFRGRNYGYTF.

The gene calls are TRBV6-2 or TRBV6-3 and TRBJ1-5; D remains unclear. This CDR3 comprises 16 residues. Trimming left V 2 bases short and J 0 bases short, with 11 bases between. The germline CDR1 and CDR2 sequences are MNHEY and SVGEGT. Here the CDR3 reads CASSYGPGVSNQPQHF. The CDR3 bases are TGTGCCAGCAGTTACGGTCCAGGTGTTAGCAATCAGCCCCAGCATTTT.

This chain connects TRBV6-4 to TRBJ1-2, with unresolved D. Germline V gene data show CDR1 as MRHNA and CDR2 as SNTAGT. This CDR3 has 11 residues. Trimming removed 3 bases at V and 5 bases at J, with 4 bases between. CDR3 DNA sequence: TGTGCCAGCAGTGAAGGATATGGCTACACCTTC. This encodes CASSEGYGYTF.

J is TRBJ1-1 and V is TRBV6-5, with 8 bases identical to TRBD1. This CDR3 is 15 amino acids long. J lost 1 base, V lost 5 bases, and 6 bases had no gene match. Germline-derived CDR1 and CDR2 are MNHEY and SVGAGI. DNA for the CDR3: TGTGCCAGCAGTCCTACAGGGGGAAAGAACACTGAAGCTTTCTTT. As protein: CASSPTGGKNTEAFF.

The chain links TRBV27 to TRBJ1-2; D is uncertain. Trimming took off 6 bases at V and 5 bases at J, with 13 bases between the two ends. The length of the CDR3 is 13 residues. CDR1 MNHEY and CDR2 SMNVEV come from the germline V gene (reference sequence). The CDR3 loop reads CASSLARTYGYTF. The DNA of the CDR3 is TGTGCCAGCAGCCTAGCCAGGACGTATGGCTACACCTTC.

The chain is built from TRBV6-5 and TRBJ1-5; tentatively, D is TRBD1 (5 bases). CDR1 and CDR2 (germline): MNHEY, SVGAGI. This CDR3 has 14 amino acids. Trimming left V 6 bases short and J 4 bases short, with 13 bases between. CDR3 in DNA: TGTGCCAGCAGCAACGGCGGGGGTAATCAGCCCCAGCATTTT. Residues: CASSNGGGNQPQHF.

The chain carries TRBV4-3 and TRBJ2-2, with TRBD1 identical over 12 bases. Germline CDR1 is LGHNA and CDR2 is YSLEER. The length of the CDR3 is 15 residues. The J segment lost 5 bases and the V segment lost 3 bases, leaving 1 base of the junction unmatched. DNA of the CDR3: TGCGCCAGCAGCCAGGGACAGGGGGCGACCGGGGAGCTGTTTTTT. Its protein is CASSQGQGATGELFF.

The CDR3 DNA reads as TGTGCCAGCAGGTGGGCTAGCGGGGGGGCTGATACGCAGTATTTT. It translates to CASRWASGGADTQYF. V and J are TRBV6-5 and TRBJ2-3, with 12 bases lining up with TRBD2. J gave up 6 bases and V 6 bases, and 7 bases lay outside the gene matches. Germline loops: CDR1 MNHEY, CDR2 SVGAGI. The length of the CDR3 is 15 residues.

This chain connects TRBV3-1 (or the pseudogene TRBV3-2) to TRBJ2-7; D possibly corresponds to TRBD2 (5 bases). The germline gives CDR1 LGHDT, CDR2 YNNKEL (reference sequence). The CDR3 has 16 residues. Trimming cost V 0 bases and J 2 bases, with 14 bases left between them. This CDR3 reads CASSQDRRRSTYEQYF. The CDR3 bases are TGTGCCAGCAGCCAAGATCGGCGGAGGTCGACCTACGAGCAGTACTTC.

A few counts support this clone. The chain couples TRBV2 to TRBJ2-5; D gene unclear. Germline V gives CDR1 SNHLY, CDR2 FYNNEI. This CDR3 has 12 amino acids. With 5 bases removed from V and 7 bases from J, the gap between germline ends came to 11 bases. CDR3 nucleotide sequence: TGTGCCAGCAGTTCCCTATTGGGGACCCAGTACTTC. The encoded protein is CASSSLLGTQYF.